The text below deals with one TCR beta chain. The data were obtained in a study of cytomegalovirus exposure and HLA in healthy donors. PCR employed 60 Vbeta and 13 Jbeta primers. The table came from immunoSEQ multiplex PCR; TCRdb's copy has only in-frame clones and leaves some out. The sample lists under 200,000 clones; roughly 73% were seen once. Germline V CDR1 and CDR2: SGHNT, YYREEE (reference sequence). V dropped 4 bases and J dropped 5; count of bases not matched to a gene: 5. This CDR3 is built from 14 residues. The V and J genes are TRBV5-4 and TRBJ2-5; 10 bases line up with TRBD2. This sequence was found in a male donor in good health and CMV-seronegative. Sequencing used PBMCs. The DNA of the CDR3 is TGTGCCAGCAGCGTAGCGGGGGGCGGGGAGACCCAGTACTTC. It yields the protein CASSVAGGGETQYF.